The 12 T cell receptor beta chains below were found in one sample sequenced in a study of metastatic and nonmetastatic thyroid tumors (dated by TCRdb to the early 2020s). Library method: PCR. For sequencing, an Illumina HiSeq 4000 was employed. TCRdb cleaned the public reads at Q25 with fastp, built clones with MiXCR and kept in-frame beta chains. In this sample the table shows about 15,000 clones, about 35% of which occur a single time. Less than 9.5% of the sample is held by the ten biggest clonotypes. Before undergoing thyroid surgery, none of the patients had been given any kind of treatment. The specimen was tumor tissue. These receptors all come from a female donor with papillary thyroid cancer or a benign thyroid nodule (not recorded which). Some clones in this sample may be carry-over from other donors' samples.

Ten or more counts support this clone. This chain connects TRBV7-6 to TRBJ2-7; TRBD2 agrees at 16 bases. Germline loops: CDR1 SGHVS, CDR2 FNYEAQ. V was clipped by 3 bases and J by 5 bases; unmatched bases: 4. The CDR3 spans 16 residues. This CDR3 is CASSFGTSGGDDEQYF. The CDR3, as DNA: TGTGCCAGCAGCTTCGGGACTAGCGGGGGGGACGACGAGCAGTACTTC.

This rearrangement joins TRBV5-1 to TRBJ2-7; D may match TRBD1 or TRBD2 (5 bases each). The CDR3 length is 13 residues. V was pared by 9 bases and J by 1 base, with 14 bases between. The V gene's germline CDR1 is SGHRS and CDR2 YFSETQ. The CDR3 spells CAIGIGGSYEQYF. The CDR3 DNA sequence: TGCGCCATCGGTATTGGGGGATCCTACGAGCAGTACTTC.

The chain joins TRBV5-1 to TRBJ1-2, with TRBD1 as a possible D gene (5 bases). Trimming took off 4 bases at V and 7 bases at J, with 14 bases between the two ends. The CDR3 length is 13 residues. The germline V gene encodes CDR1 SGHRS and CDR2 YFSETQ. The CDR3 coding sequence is TGCGCCAGCAGCCCTGAAGGGGCTGGTGGCTACACCTTC. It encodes CASSPEGAGGYTF.

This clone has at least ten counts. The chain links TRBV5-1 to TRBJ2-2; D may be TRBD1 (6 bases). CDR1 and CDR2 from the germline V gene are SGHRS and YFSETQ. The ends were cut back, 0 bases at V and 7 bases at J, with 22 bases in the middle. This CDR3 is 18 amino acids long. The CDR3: CASSLGTGTRVLGGELFF. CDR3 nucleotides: TGCGCCAGCAGCTTGGGGACCGGGACAAGGGTCCTTGGCGGGGAGCTGTTTTTT.

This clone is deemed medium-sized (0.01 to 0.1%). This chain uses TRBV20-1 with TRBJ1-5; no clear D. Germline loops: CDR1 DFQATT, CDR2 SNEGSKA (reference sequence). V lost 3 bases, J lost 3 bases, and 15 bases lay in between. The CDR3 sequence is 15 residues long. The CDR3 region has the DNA TGCAGTGCTAGCAAGGTCGAAGGGTTCAATCAGCCCCAGCATTTT. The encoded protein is CSASKVEGFNQPQHF.

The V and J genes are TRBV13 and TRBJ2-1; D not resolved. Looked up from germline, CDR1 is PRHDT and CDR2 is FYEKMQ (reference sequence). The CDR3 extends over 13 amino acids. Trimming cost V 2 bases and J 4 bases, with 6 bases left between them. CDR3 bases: TGTGCCAGCAGCTTAAGTCTTTACAATGAGCAGTTCTTC. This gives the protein CASSLSLYNEQFF. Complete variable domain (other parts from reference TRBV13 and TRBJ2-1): AAGVIQSPRHLIKEKRETATLKCYPIPRHDTVYWYQQGPGQDPQFLISFYEKMQSDKGSIPDRFSAQQFSDYHSELNMSSLELGDSALYFCASSLSLYNEQFFGPGTRLTVL.

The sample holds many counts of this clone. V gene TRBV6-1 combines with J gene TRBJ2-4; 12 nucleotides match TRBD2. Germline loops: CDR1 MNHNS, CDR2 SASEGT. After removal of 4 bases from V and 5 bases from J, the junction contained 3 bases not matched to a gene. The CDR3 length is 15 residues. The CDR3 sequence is CASSALAGGENIQYF. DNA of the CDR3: TGTGCCAGCAGTGCGCTAGCGGGGGGGGAAAACATTCAGTACTTC.

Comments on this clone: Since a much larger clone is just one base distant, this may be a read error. The CDR3 coding sequence is TGTGCCAGCAGCCAAGGAGTAGTCACTAGAGTCAACGATGGGCAGTTCTTC. It translates to CASSQGVVTRVNDGQFF. The rearrangement uses TRBV3-1 and TRBJ2-1; TRBD2 might be the D (5 bases). The CDR3 is made up of 17 amino acids. The germline CDR1 and CDR2 sequences are LGHDT and YNNKEL (reference sequence). V shed 1 base and J shed 12 bases, with 25 bases lying between them.

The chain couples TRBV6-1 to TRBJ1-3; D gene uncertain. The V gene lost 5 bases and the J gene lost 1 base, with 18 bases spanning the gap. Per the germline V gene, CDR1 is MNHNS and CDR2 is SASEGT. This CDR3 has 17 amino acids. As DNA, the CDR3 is TGTGCCAGCAGTCTCCGGGCATCAGGATTTTCTGGAAACACCATATATTTT. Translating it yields CASSLRASGFSGNTIYF.

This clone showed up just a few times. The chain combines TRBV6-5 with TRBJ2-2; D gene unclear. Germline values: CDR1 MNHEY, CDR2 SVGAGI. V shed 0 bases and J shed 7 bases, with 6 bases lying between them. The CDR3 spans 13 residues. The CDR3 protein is CASSYSAGGELFF. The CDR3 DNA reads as TGTGCCAGCAGTTACTCAGCTGGCGGGGAGCTGTTTTTT.

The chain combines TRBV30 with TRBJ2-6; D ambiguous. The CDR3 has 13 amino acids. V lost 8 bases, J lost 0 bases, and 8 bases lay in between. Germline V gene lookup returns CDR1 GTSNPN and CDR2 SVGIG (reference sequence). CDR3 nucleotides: TGTGCCCGGAAAGTCTCTGGGGCCAACGTCCTGACTTTC. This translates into CARKVSGANVLTF.

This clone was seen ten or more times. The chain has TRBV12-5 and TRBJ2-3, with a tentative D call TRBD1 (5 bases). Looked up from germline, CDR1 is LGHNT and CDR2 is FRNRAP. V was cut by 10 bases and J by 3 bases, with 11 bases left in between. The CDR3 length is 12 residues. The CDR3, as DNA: TGTGCTACAGTGGGGCTAACAGATACGCAGTATTTT. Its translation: CATVGLTDTQYF.